These 27 T cell receptor beta chains originate from one sample sequenced in a study of cytomegalovirus exposure and HLA in healthy donors. Use of 60 Vbeta and 13 Jbeta primers characterized the PCR. Sequenced by immunoSEQ multiplex PCR; TCRdb stores in-frame clones only, minus some. The profile covers about 70,000 clones, with 70% to 80% appearing a single time and 3% taken by the ten largest. The sample consisted of PBMCs. The receptors were gathered from a girl aged 5 to 17 in good health and CMV-seropositive.

The V call is TRBV9, the J call TRBJ1-1; no definite D call. Germline V CDR1 and CDR2: SGDLS, YYNGEE. There are 14 residues in the CDR3. V shed 0 bases and J shed 3 bases, with 9 bases lying between them. The CDR3 DNA is TGTGCCAGCAGCGTAGAAGTTGAGGACACTGAAGCTTTCTTT. Its protein is CASSVEVEDTEAFF.

The chain is built from TRBV7-8 and TRBJ1-5, with unresolved D. Germline-derived CDR1 and CDR2 are SGHVS and FQNEAQ. The V and J ends lost 1 base and 3 bases respectively, with 10 bases between them. This CDR3 contains 15 residues. The CDR3 sequence: CASSLGGGYNQPQHF. For the CDR3, the DNA is TGTGCCAGCAGCTTAGGAGGCGGTTACAATCAGCCCCAGCATTTT.

The chain couples TRBV30 to TRBJ2-6; 8 nucleotides align to TRBD2. With 8 bases clipped from V and 3 bases from J, the junction kept 12 bases outside the gene matches. The CDR3 runs to 16 residues. Germline V gene data show CDR1 as GTSNPN and CDR2 as SVGIG (reference sequence). CDR3 DNA sequence: TGTGCCCGAACCTCCGGGGGGGCCGGTGGGGCCAACGTCCTGACTTTC. Translated, it gives CARTSGGAGGANVLTF.

The chain combines TRBV5-4 with TRBJ2-1; 7 bases agree with TRBD1. The CDR3 extends over 13 amino acids. Germline V gene sequence: CDR1 SGHNT, CDR2 YYREEE (reference sequence). V dropped 4 bases and J dropped 7; count of bases not matched to a gene: 5. The CDR3, as DNA: TGTGCCAGCAGCCCGAAACAGGGGAATGAGCAGTTCTTC. This translates into CASSPKQGNEQFF.

The rearrangement uses TRBV10-2 and TRBJ2-7; D ambiguous. V lost 8 bases to trimming and J lost 0 bases, with 11 bases between them. Germline CDR1 and CDR2: WSHSY and SAAADI. This CDR3 contains 13 residues. The CDR3: CASRLLSSYEQYF. The CDR3 DNA reads as TGCGCCAGCCGTTTGCTGAGCTCCTACGAGCAGTACTTC.

This rearrangement joins TRBV30 to TRBJ2-3; D is undetermined. V was shortened by 3 bases and J by 3 bases, with 7 bases between the two germline ends. Germline V gives CDR1 GTSNPN, CDR2 SVGIG (reference sequence). This CDR3 is 12 amino acids long. CDR3 DNA: TGTGCCTGGAGAGAGAGGACAGATACGCAGTATTTT. Translation gives CAWRERTDTQYF.

This chain connects TRBV5-8 to TRBJ2-7, with a weak D call TRBD2 (6 bases). Per the germline V gene, CDR1 is SGHTS and CDR2 is YDEGEE. The ends were cut back, 4 bases at V and 0 bases at J, with 14 bases in the middle. The CDR3 extends over 15 amino acids. The DNA for the CDR3 is TGTGCCAGCAGCCCGGGGGACCCTACCTCCTACGAGCAGTACTTC. Translating gives CASSPGDPTSYEQYF. Using reference TRBV5-8 and TRBJ2-7 for the parts outside the CDR3, the full variable domain is EAGVTQSPTHLIKTRGQQATLRCSPISGHTSVYWYQQALGLGLQFLLWYDEGEERNRGNFPPRFSGRQFPNYSSELNVNALELEDSALYLCASSPGDPTSYEQYFGPGTRLTVT.

V usage is TRBV10-3 and J usage is TRBJ2-5; 7 bases match TRBD1. The CDR3 consists of 13 residues. After removal of 3 bases from V and 2 bases from J, the junction contained 0 bases not matched to a gene. Germline-derived CDR1 and CDR2 are ENHRY and SYGVKD. CDR3: CAISDRGQETQYF. The CDR3 coding sequence is TGTGCCATCAGTGACAGGGGGCAAGAGACCCAGTACTTC.

For the CDR3, the DNA is TGTGCCAGCAGCCGACTAGCGGGAGCGGGGGAGCAGTACTTC. Its protein product is CASSRLAGAGEQYF. The V call is TRBV14, the J call TRBJ2-7, with 12 nucleotides matching TRBD2. The CDR3 runs to 14 residues. In germline, CDR1 is SGHDN, CDR2 FVKESK. V was pared by 4 bases and J by 7 bases, with 5 bases of the junction left unmatched.

This clone was detected once. V and J are TRBV10-3 and TRBJ2-5; D remains unclear. The V gene's germline CDR1 is ENHRY and CDR2 SYGVKD. The CDR3 length is 13 residues. The ends were cut back, 0 bases at V and 2 bases at J, with 4 bases in the middle. The CDR3 loop is CAISESEQETQYF. CDR3 bases: TGTGCCATCAGTGAGTCAGAGCAAGAGACCCAGTACTTC.

J is TRBJ2-2 and V is TRBV5-1, with 9 bases aligning to TRBD1. The CDR3 consists of 16 residues. With V trimmed by 3 bases and J by 1 base, 4 bases remained unmatched. The germline gives CDR1 SGHRS, CDR2 YFSETQ. CDR3 nucleotide sequence: TGCGCCAGCAGCTCCTCGACAGGGGGGAACACCGGGGAGCTGTTTTTT. It is translated as CASSSSTGGNTGELFF. Looking up the rest from reference TRBV5-1 and TRBJ2-2 gives the full variable domain: KAGVTQTPRYLIKTRGQQVTLSCSPISGHRSVSWYQQTPGQGLQFLFEYFSETQRNKGNFPGRFSGRQFSNSRSEMNVSTLELGDSALYLCASSSSTGGNTGELFFGEGSRLTVL.

The rearrangement joins TRBV5-1 to TRBJ2-3, with no clear D. V dropped 0 bases and J dropped 2 bases, with 13 bases sitting between them. CDR1 SGHRS and CDR2 YFSETQ come from the germline V gene. CDR3 size: 16 residues. CDR3 sequence (DNA): TGCGCCAGCAGCTTGGGAAACAGCCTATCCACAGATACGCAGTATTTT. Its translation is CASSLGNSLSTDTQYF.

This clone was recorded many times. DNA for the CDR3: TGCGCCAGCAGTGAGACAATTGGGGCCAACGTCCTGACTTTC. Translating gives CASSETIGANVLTF. This chain uses TRBV10-2 with TRBJ2-6, with D uncertain. In germline, CDR1 is WSHSY, CDR2 SAAADI. The CDR3 is 14 amino acids. Trimming took 2 bases from V and 3 from J, leaving 5 bases between them.

The chain joins TRBV2 to TRBJ2-7; 7 bases match TRBD1. Germline assignment: CDR1 SNHLY and CDR2 FYNNEI. V was clipped by 8 bases and J by 3 bases; unmatched bases: 7. The CDR3 has 13 residues. The CDR3 DNA sequence: TGTGCCAGCGGGACGGACAGGAGCTACGAGCAGTACTTC. Translating gives CASGTDRSYEQYF.

V and J are TRBV5-4 and TRBJ1-1; 7 bases are shared with TRBD1. V shed 0 bases, J shed 1 base, and the junction held 6 bases outside the gene matches. Germline V lookup: CDR1 SGHNT, CDR2 YYREEE (reference sequence). There are 16 residues in the CDR3. CDR3 bases: TGTGCCAGCAGCTTGGGACAGGGACTGGCGAACACTGAAGCTTTCTTT. The encoded protein is CASSLGQGLANTEAFF.

This clone has only a few counts. V and J are TRBV6-5 and TRBJ1-5; D gene uncertain. Between the trimmed V and J ends, which lost 6 bases and 0 bases, there was a span of 9 bases. This CDR3 has 14 residues. Looked up from germline, CDR1 is MNHEY and CDR2 is SVGAGI. The CDR3 nucleotides are TGTGCCAGCAGGAAACTTGATAGCAATCAGCCCCAGCATTTT. Translated, it gives CASRKLDSNQPQHF.

This clone occurred a few times. The J gene is TRBJ1-2, the V gene TRBV28, with 9 nucleotides matching TRBD1. Germline loops: CDR1 MDHEN, CDR2 SYDVKM. The CDR3 loop spans 11 amino acids. V trimming: 10 bases; J trimming: 6 bases; junction bases outside the gene matches: 3. Here the CDR3 reads CAIRTGDGYTF. CDR3 sequence (DNA): TGTGCCATCAGGACAGGGGATGGCTACACCTTC.

This clone was seen a few times. The chain carries TRBV27 and TRBJ2-6; no clear D gene. V lost 8 bases and J 5 bases, leaving 10 bases between the germline ends. The CDR3 has 13 amino acids. The germline gives CDR1 MNHEY, CDR2 SMNVEV (reference sequence). CDR3 DNA: TGTGCCAGCTTAAGAGCTAGGGCCAACGTCCTGACTTTC. Residues: CASLRARANVLTF.

This clone appeared a few times. The chain employs TRBV7-2 and TRBJ2-5, with 9 bases lining up with TRBD1. This CDR3 is 15 amino acids long. Unmatched junction bases numbered 5, after V lost 1 base and J lost 5 bases. Germline V gives CDR1 SGHTA, CDR2 FQGNSA. The CDR3: CASSLGGQGSETQYF. The CDR3 region has the DNA TGTGCCAGCAGCTTAGGAGGACAGGGGAGTGAGACCCAGTACTTC. Supplemented by reference TRBV7-2 and TRBJ2-5, the full variable domain reads GAGVSQSPSNKVTEKGKDVELRCDPISGHTALYWYRQSLGQGLEFLIYFQGNSAPDKSGLPSDRFSAERTGGSVSTLTIQRTQQEDSAVYLCASSLGGQGSETQYFGPGTRLLVL.

The CDR3 region is CASRGSPGDTQYF. The CDR3 nucleotides are TGCGCCAGCAGGGGGAGTCCGGGAGATACGCAGTATTTT. V usage is TRBV10-2 and J usage is TRBJ2-3; D is perhaps TRBD2 (5 bases). Germline V gives CDR1 WSHSY, CDR2 SAAADI. This CDR3 is 13 amino acids long. The germline V and J ends were trimmed by 6 bases and 5 bases, with 12 bases remaining between them.

V and J are TRBV6-1 and TRBJ2-3, with D unresolved. V was clipped by 3 bases and J by 6 bases, with 10 bases between them. This CDR3 has 13 amino acids. Per the germline V gene, CDR1 is MNHNS and CDR2 is SASEGT. This chain's CDR3 is CASSDLPADTQYF. The CDR3 DNA reads as TGTGCCAGCAGTGACCTCCCCGCGGATACGCAGTATTTT.

This chain uses TRBV29-1 with TRBJ1-1, with TRBD1 matching 12 bases. The CDR3 loop spans 13 amino acids. With V trimmed by 7 bases and J by 6 bases, 6 bases remained unmatched. Germline CDR1 is SQVTM and CDR2 is ANQGSEA. The CDR3 DNA is TGCAGCGCCCCGGGACAGGGGGCTTCTGAAGCTTTCTTT. Protein: CSAPGQGASEAFF.

CDR3 sequence: CAWTDRGGGYTF. The CDR3 nucleotides read TGTGCCTGGACTGACAGGGGTGGCGGCTACACCTTC. The genes are TRBV30 and TRBJ1-2, with 8 bases aligning to TRBD1. The junction had 6 bases not matched to a gene; V was cut back by 4 bases and J by 8 bases. The length of the CDR3 is 12 residues. CDR1 and CDR2 (germline): GTSNPN, SVGIG (reference sequence).

The chain links TRBV7-9 to TRBJ2-1; D not certain. CDR3 length: 15 amino acids. Per germline, CDR1 SEHNR and CDR2 FQNEAQ (reference sequence). The V gene lost 1 base and the J gene lost 1 base, with 8 bases spanning the gap. CDR3 amino acids: CASSLDMRSYNEQFF. The CDR3, as DNA: TGTGCCAGCAGCTTAGACATGAGGTCCTACAATGAGCAGTTCTTC.

The chain recombines TRBV19 with TRBJ2-1; no clear D gene. The V gene lost 2 bases and the J gene lost 7 bases, with 9 bases spanning the gap. There are 13 residues in the CDR3. Germline CDR1 and CDR2: LNHDA and SQIVND (reference sequence). The CDR3 sequence is CASSIPMRNEQFF. As DNA, the CDR3 is TGTGCCAGTAGTATACCCATGCGGAATGAGCAGTTCTTC.

The chain joins TRBV29-1 to TRBJ2-1; a weak D match, TRBD2 (6 bases). V lost 3 bases, J lost 6 bases, and 15 bases lay in between. Germline values: CDR1 SQVTM, CDR2 ANQGSEA. This CDR3 region has 14 residues. CDR3 sequence (DNA): TGCAGCGTTGACTCGGGGGTTTGGTCCAATGAGCAGTTCTTC. It yields the protein CSVDSGVWSNEQFF.

The chain uses TRBV7-9 and TRBJ2-7, with TRBD1 as a possible D gene (6 bases). The germline V gene encodes CDR1 SEHNR and CDR2 FQNEAQ (reference sequence). V lost 5 bases, J lost 5 bases, and 22 bases lay in between. CDR3 length: 16 residues. CDR3 in DNA: TGTGCCAGCAGCCCGAGGGGGAACAGGGAATTTAACGAGCAGTACTTC. It specifies CASSPRGNREFNEQYF.